A single T cell receptor (beta chain) is shown here with its context. PCR used 60 Vbeta primers and 13 Jbeta primers. Assay used: immunoSEQ multiplex PCR; TCRdb lists only in-frame clones, some missing. The table includes 30,000 to 35,000 clones, 60% to 70% detected once. Germline assignment: CDR1 LNHDA and CDR2 SQIVND (reference sequence). Trimming took off 3 bases at V and 2 bases at J, with 11 bases between the two ends. The CDR3 extends over 15 amino acids. The data belong to a study of cytomegalovirus exposure and HLA in healthy donors. Across the study: Previous work identified roughly 120 million unique TCR beta sequences from about 179 million T cells.

The J gene is TRBJ2-1, the V gene TRBV19; D is perhaps TRBD2 (6 bases). The origin of this receptor is a middle-aged man in good health and CMV-seropositive. Sequencing was carried out using PBMCs. CDR3 DNA: TGTGCCAGTAGTATCGGCTGGGGGGCCTACAATGAGCAGTTCTTC. Protein product: CASSIGWGAYNEQFF.